This T cell receptor (beta chain) came from a study of T cell repertoires in cytomegalovirus infection. About the research overall: HLA-C-restricted CMV epitopes, recently identified, and well-studied HLA-B-restricted ones were used by the study. An indication of both CMV infection and matching HLA type came from public TCR beta signatures.

Details on this clonotype: Antigen unknown.

TCRdb called the reads again in MiXCR, with one record for every CDR3 protein. The sample holds some 800,000 distinct CDR3 sequences, over 25% seen once. Study results and limitations: Identification of carriers of CMV plus the relevant HLA was performed using cumulative public TCR beta family frequency. HLA-C-restricted CMV-specific TCR beta clonotypes prevailed in the ex vivo response.

CDR1 is MGHRA, CDR2 YSYEKL, per germline. The V gene lost 0 bases and the J gene lost 1 base, with 10 bases spanning the gap. This CDR3 contains 17 residues. This chain links TRBV4-1 with TRBJ1-6, with D perhaps TRBD1 (5 bases). This clonotype was sampled from a human donor in good health (CMV status not recorded). Some clones in this sample may be carry-over from other donors' samples. Sequenced material: cultured CD8+ T cells from PBMCs, taken from culture after CMV antigen stimulation. DNA for the CDR3: TGCGCCAGCAGCCAAGAGGTGGGGCGTTCCTATAATTCACCCCTCCACTTT. Amino acid sequence: CASSQEVGRSYNSPLHF.